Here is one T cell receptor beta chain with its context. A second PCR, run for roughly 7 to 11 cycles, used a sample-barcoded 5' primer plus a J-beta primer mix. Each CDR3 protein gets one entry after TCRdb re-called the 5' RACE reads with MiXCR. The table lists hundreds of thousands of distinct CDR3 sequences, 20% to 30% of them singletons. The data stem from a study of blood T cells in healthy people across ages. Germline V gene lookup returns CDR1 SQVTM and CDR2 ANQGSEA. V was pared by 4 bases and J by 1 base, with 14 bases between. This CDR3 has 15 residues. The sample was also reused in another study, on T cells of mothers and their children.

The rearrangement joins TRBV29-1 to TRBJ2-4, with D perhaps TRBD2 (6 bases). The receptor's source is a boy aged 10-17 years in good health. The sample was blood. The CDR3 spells CSVVGGKLAKNIQYF. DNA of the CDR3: TGCAGCGTTGTAGGCGGGAAATTGGCCAAAAACATTCAGTACTTC.